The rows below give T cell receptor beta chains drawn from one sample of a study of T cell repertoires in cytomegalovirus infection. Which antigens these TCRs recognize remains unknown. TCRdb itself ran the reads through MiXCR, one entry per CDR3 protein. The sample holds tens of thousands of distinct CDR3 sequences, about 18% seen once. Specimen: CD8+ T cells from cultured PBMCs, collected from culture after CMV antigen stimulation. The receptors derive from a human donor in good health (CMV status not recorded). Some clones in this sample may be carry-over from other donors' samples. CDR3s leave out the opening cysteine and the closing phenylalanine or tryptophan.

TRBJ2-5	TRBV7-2	ASSLGLAGRETQY
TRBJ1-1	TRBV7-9	ASSPPDSAMNTEAF
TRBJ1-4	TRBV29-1	SVTGTGLDEKLF
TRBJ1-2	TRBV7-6	ASSTGQGNGYT
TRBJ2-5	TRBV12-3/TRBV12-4	ASSWIAFQETQY
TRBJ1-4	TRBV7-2	ASSLGGRVGEKLF
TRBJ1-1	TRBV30	AWTNRYSTEAF
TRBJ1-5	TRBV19	ASRINRGSNQPQH
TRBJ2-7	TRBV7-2	ASSLMDRATYEQY
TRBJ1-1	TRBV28	ASSHLWTGRTEAF
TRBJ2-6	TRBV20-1	SAKYIGRNLPSGANVLT
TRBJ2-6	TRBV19	ASSILATSGANVLT
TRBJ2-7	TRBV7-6	ASSLRVGSYEQY
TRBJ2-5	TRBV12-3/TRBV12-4	ASTPGSQETQY
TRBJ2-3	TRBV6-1	ASSEAMGSGSRGDTQY
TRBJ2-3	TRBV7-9	ASSQGGRTDTQY
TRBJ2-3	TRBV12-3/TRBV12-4	ASSLARGIATSTDTQY
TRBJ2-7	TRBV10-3	ANGQPQGIFYEQY
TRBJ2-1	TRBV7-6	ASSLGQAGGPGEQF
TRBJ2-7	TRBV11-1	ASSYGTGYEQY
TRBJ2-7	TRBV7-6	ASSAAGPEQY
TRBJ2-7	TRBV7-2	ASSLEGGSSYEQY
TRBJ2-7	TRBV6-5	ASSYSTGRTYEQY
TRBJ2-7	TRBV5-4	ASSLGVEPYEQY
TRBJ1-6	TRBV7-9	ASSYLGPYSPLH
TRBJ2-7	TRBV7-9	ASSLGWQSSYEQY
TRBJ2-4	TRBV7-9	ASSATSGTTKNIQY
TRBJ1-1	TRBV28	ASSLWGEMNTEAF
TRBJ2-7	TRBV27	ASGHPYEQY
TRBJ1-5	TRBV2	ATTGGEGQGQNQPQH
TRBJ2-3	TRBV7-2	ASSRSREDPDTQY